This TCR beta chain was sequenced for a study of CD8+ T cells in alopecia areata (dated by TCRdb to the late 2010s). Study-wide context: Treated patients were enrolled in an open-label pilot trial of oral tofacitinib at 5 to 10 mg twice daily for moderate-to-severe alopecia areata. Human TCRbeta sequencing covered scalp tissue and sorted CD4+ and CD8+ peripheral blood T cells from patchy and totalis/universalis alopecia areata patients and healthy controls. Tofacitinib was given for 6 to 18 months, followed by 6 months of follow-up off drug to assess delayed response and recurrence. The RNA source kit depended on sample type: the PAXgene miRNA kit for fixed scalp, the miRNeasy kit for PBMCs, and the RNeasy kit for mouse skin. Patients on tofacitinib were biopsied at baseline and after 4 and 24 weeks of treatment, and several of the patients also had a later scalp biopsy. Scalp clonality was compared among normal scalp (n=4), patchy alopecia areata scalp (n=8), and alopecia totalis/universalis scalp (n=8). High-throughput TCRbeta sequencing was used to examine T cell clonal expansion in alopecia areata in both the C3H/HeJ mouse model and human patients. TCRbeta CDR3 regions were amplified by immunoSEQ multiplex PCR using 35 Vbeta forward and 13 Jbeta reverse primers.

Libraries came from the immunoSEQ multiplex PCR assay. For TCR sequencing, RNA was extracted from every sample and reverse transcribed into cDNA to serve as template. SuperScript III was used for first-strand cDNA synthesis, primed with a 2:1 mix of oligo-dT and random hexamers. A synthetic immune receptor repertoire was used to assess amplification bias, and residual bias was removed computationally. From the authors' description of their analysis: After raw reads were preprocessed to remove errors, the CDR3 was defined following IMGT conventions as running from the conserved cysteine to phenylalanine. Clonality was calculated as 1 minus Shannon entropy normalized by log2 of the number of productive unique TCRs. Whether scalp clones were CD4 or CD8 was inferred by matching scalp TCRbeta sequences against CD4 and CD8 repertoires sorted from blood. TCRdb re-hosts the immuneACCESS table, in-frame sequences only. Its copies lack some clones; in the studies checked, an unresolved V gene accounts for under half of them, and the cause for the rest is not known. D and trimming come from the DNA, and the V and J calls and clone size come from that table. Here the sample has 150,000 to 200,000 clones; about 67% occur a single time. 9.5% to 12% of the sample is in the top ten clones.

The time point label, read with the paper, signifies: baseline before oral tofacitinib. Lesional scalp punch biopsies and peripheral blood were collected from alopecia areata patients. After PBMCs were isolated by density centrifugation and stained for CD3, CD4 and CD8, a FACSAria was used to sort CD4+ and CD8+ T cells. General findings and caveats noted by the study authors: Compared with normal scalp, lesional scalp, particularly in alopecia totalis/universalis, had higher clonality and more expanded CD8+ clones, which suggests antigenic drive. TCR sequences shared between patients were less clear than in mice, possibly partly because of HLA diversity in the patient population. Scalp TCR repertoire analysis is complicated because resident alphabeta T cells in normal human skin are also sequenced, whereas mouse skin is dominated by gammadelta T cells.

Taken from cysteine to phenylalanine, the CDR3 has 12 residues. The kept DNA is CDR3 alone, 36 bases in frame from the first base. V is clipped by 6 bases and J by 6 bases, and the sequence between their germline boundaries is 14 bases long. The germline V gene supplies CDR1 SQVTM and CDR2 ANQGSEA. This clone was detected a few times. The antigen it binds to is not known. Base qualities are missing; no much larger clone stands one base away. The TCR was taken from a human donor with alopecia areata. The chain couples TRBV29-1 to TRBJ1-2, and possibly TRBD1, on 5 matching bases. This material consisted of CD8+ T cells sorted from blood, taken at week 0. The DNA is TGCAGCGTGATGCTTGACAGCAATGGCTACACCTTC. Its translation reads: CSVMLDSNGYTF.